The next 23 T cell receptor beta chains were all read from a single sample in a study of regulatory T cells in long-lasting Graves disease. Through Arm-PCR of CDR3 regions and iRepertoire HTBI primers, TCR beta libraries were built. TCRdb independently ran MiXCR on the multiplex PCR reads; one entry per CDR3 protein. The table lists around 320,000 distinct CDR3 sequences, 16% of them singletons, with roughly 27% in the top ten. Time point denoted: newly diagnosed GD, antithyroid drugs for less than 3 months. Making the TCR library involved RNA that had been extracted from PBMCs. These data were also reused for a study on T cells in Graves' hyperthyroidism and ophthalmopathy.

Source: peripheral blood mononuclear cells (PBMCs), taken at new diagnosis, from a patient treated with antithyroid drugs. These receptors came from a middle-aged man with Graves disease.

This clonotype was counted a few times. The chain uses TRBV14 and TRBJ2-2, with 11 bases matching TRBD2. Trimming took 3 bases from V and 1 from J; bases not matched to a gene: 7. Germline lookup yields CDR1 SGHDN and CDR2 FVKESK. CDR3 length: 18 residues. The CDR3 protein is CASSHLAGGDVNTGELFF. Written as DNA, the CDR3 is TGTGCCAGCAGCCACCTAGCGGGGGGTGATGTGAACACCGGGGAGCTGTTTTTT.

In this sample, this clonotype turned up a few times. J is TRBJ1-2 and V is TRBV28, with TRBD1 as a possible D gene (6 bases). Looked up from germline, CDR1 is MDHEN and CDR2 is SYDVKM. The V gene lost 3 bases and the J gene lost 9 bases, with 11 bases spanning the gap. This CDR3 region has 12 residues. The CDR3 nucleotides are TGTGCCAGCAGTTTGAGGGACATTCGCTACACCTTC. It is translated as CASSLRDIRYTF.

The sample holds many counts of this clonotype. The chain couples TRBV3-2 to TRBJ2-1; the table's D call of TRBD1 was not tested on the DNA. TRBV3-2 is shown as a pseudogene. The CDR3 extends over 16 amino acids. CDR3 region: CASSQVSSGVLNEQFF. CDR3 DNA: TGTGCCAGCAGCCAAGTTTCCTCAGGGGTTCTCAATGAGCAGTTCTTC.

This clonotype was seen many times. The J gene is TRBJ1-1, the V gene TRBV6-2 or TRBV6-3; TRBD1 agrees at 10 bases. CDR3 length: 16 amino acids. After removal of 3 bases from V and 3 bases from J, the junction contained 7 bases not matched to a gene. The germline gives CDR1 MNHEY, CDR2 SVGEGT. Here the CDR3 DNA reads TGTGCCAGCAGTTATTCAAGACAGGGGGCGGACACTGAAGCTTTCTTT. Amino acid sequence: CASSYSRQGADTEAFF.

The gene calls are TRBV2 and TRBJ1-3; weak D call: TRBD1 (5 bases). The CDR3 is 14 residues long. Germline CDR1 SNHLY, CDR2 FYNNEI. V lost 3 bases to trimming and J lost 0 bases, with 6 bases between them. This CDR3 reads CASSETVSGNTIYF. In DNA form, the CDR3 reads TGTGCCAGCAGTGAGACAGTCTCTGGAAACACCATATATTTT.

Concerning this clonotype itself: Being one base from a much bigger clone, this may be a read error. This chain uses TRBV5-6 with TRBJ2-3; the D call may be TRBD1 or TRBD2 (5 bases each). The CDR3 consists of 13 residues. Germline CDR1 reads SGHDT; CDR2 reads YYEEEE. The CDR3 DNA reads as TGTGCCAACAGCTGGGGGATGGGGGATACGCAGTATTTT. This codes for CANSWGMGDTQYF.

This clonotype has ten or more counts. The chain carries TRBV30 and TRBJ1-4; tentatively, D is TRBD1 (6 bases). The CDR3 extends over 15 amino acids. CDR1 is GTSNPN, CDR2 SVGIG, per germline (reference sequence). V was cut by 0 bases and J by 8 bases, with 16 bases left in between. CDR3 DNA sequence: TGTGCCTGGAGTGTCCCTCATGGGCAGGGGGAAAAACTGTTTTTT. It codes for CAWSVPHGQGEKLFF.

This clonotype was found a few times. V and J are TRBV4-2 and TRBJ2-7; D tentatively fits TRBD1 or TRBD2 (5 bases each). There are 16 residues in the CDR3. Germline V gene lookup returns CDR1 LGHNA and CDR2 YNFKEQ. Between the trimmed V and J ends, which lost 3 bases and 5 bases, there was a span of 20 bases. The DNA for the CDR3 is TGTGCCAGCAGCCACCCGAAGAGGGACCTGTTACACGAGCAGTACTTC. Translating gives CASSHPKRDLLHEQYF.

Ten or more counts support this clonotype. The rearrangement links TRBV30 to TRBJ1-5; the D is unclear. The CDR3 is made up of 15 amino acids. Trimming removed 0 bases from V and 2 bases from J, with 11 bases in between. Germline assignment: CDR1 GTSNPN and CDR2 SVGIG (reference sequence). CDR3 residues: CAWSVKAGGNQPQHF. The DNA of the CDR3 is TGTGCCTGGAGTGTAAAGGCCGGAGGCAATCAGCCCCAGCATTTT.

This clonotype was recorded at least ten times. The gene calls are TRBV5-1 and TRBJ1-6; no clear D. Germline CDR1 and CDR2: SGHRS and YFSETQ. The CDR3 length is 14 residues. Trimming cost V 2 bases and J 9 bases, with 12 bases left between them. CDR3 in DNA: TGCGCCAGCAGCTTCGGGGAGGCATCTTCACCCCTCCACTTT. Protein: CASSFGEASSPLHF.

At least ten counts were recorded for this clonotype. The rearrangement joins TRBV12-3 or TRBV12-4 to TRBJ2-5; D perhaps matches TRBD2 (6 bases). The CDR3 consists of 14 residues. V lost 2 bases, J lost 4 bases, and 11 bases lay in between. Here the CDR3 reads CASSLLEGLETQYF. CDR3 sequence (DNA): TGTGCCAGCAGTTTATTGGAGGGCCTAGAGACCCAGTACTTC.

This clonotype has ten or more counts. The V and J genes are TRBV30 and TRBJ1-6; a weak D match, TRBD1 (5 bases). V dropped 1 base and J dropped 14 bases, with 15 bases sitting between them. The CDR3 contains 13 residues. CDR1 GTSNPN and CDR2 SVGIG come from the germline V gene (reference sequence). CDR3 amino acids: CAWSAGRGFTLHF. CDR3 DNA: TGTGCCTGGAGTGCGGGGCGGGGGTTCACCCTCCACTTT.

This clonotype appeared many times. The chain couples TRBV7-8 to TRBJ2-5, with 10 bases identical to TRBD1. V lost 5 bases to trimming and J lost 7 bases; unmatched junction nucleotides: 7. The CDR3 is 14 amino acids. The germline CDR1 and CDR2 sequences are SGHVS and FQNEAQ. The CDR3 loop is CASSLRRQGATQYF. The DNA of the CDR3 is TGTGCCAGCAGCCTTAGGAGACAGGGGGCGACCCAGTACTTC.

This clonotype occurred a few times. A much larger clone lies one base from this, so it may be a read error. The V and J genes are TRBV7-8 and TRBJ1-1; D perhaps matches TRBD1 (6 bases). Germline values: CDR1 SGHVS, CDR2 FQNEAQ. The CDR3 is made up of 14 amino acids. The DNA of the CDR3 is TGTGCCAGCAGCTTATGGGACATGAACACTGAAGCTTCCTTT. This encodes CASSLWDMNTEASF.

This clonotype was observed many times. The chain combines TRBV9 with TRBJ1-2, with 8 nucleotides matching TRBD1. Unmatched junction bases numbered 5, after V lost 4 bases and J lost 0 bases. CDR3 length: 15 residues. CDR1 and CDR2 (germline): SGDLS, YYNGEE. The CDR3 spells CASSSQGAANYGYTF. The CDR3 DNA follows: TGTGCCAGCAGCTCGCAGGGGGCGGCTAACTATGGCTACACCTTC. Based on the CDR3 plus reference TRBV9 and TRBJ1-2, the full variable domain is DSGVTQTPKHLITATGQRVTLRCSPRSGDLSVYWYQQSLDQGLQFLIQYYNGEERAKGNILERFSAQQFPDLHSELNLSSLELGDSALYFCASSSQGAANYGYTFGSGTRLTVV.

This clonotype was seen repeatedly, ten times or more. The CDR3 DNA reads TGTGCCAGCAGTTCTATCCAGCGGGGTGAGCAGTTCTTC. Its translation: CASSSIQRGEQFF. The J gene is TRBJ2-1, the V gene TRBV12-3 or TRBV12-4, with 7 nucleotides matching TRBD2. The CDR3 is 13 residues long. The V and J ends lost 4 bases and 9 bases, in that order; junction bases with no gene match: 6.

This clonotype appeared a few times. This chain connects TRBV15 to TRBJ2-7; 9 nucleotides agree with TRBD1. The CDR3 runs 15 residues. V was clipped by 1 base and J by 3 bases; unmatched bases: 4. Germline V lookup: CDR1 LNHNV, CDR2 YYDKDF (reference sequence). The CDR3 DNA sequence: TGTGCCACCAGCAGAGCAACAGGGGGCGGCTACGAGCAGTACTTC. Protein: CATSRATGGGYEQYF.

This clonotype turned up a few times. The chain links TRBV6-2 or TRBV6-3 to TRBJ2-7, with 7 bases lining up with TRBD1. Trimming at V came to 4 bases and at J to 0 bases, leaving 9 bases not matched to a gene. In germline, CDR1 is MNHEY, CDR2 SVGEGT. The CDR3 loop spans 16 amino acids. The CDR3 region has the DNA TGTGCCAGCAGTTCCCCGACCCGGGACAGCTCCTACGAGCAGTACTTC. Its protein product is CASSSPTRDSSYEQYF.

This clonotype was observed many times. The rearrangement links TRBV30 to TRBJ2-3, with D unresolved. The CDR3 has 12 residues. V was cut by 0 bases and J by 3 bases, with 4 bases left in between. Germline V CDR1 and CDR2: GTSNPN, SVGIG (reference sequence). In DNA, the CDR3 is TGTGCCTGGAGTGTACGTACAGATACGCAGTATTTT. It codes for CAWSVRTDTQYF.

This clonotype appeared a few times. The CDR3 sequence: CASSHTGGSLGGYTF. In nucleotides, the CDR3 is TGTGCCAGCAGCCACACAGGGGGTTCGCTGGGTGGCTACACCTTC. J is TRBJ1-2 and V is TRBV12-3 or TRBV12-4; 8 bases line up with TRBD1. Trimming at V came to 6 bases and at J to 7 bases, leaving 13 bases not matched to a gene. This CDR3 is 15 amino acids long.

In regard to this clonotype: The junction differs from germline at one of its ends, possibly a read error. This chain connects TRBV3-1 to TRBJ2-2; TRBD1 might be the D (5 bases). The length of the CDR3 is 16 residues. Germline V gene data show CDR1 as LGHDT and CDR2 as YNNKEL (reference sequence). DNA for the CDR3: TGTGCCAGCAGCCTACCCCGTCAGGGTAACATCGGGGAGCTGTTTTTT. Residues: CASSLPRQGNIGELFF.

This rearrangement joins TRBV19 to TRBJ2-7; 7 bases align to TRBD1. The ends lost 3 bases at V and 2 bases at J; junction bases unmatched: 10. Germline assignment: CDR1 LNHDA and CDR2 SQIVND (reference sequence). The CDR3 contains 16 residues. CDR3 sequence reads: CASSMEHGTATYEQYF. As DNA, the CDR3 is TGTGCCAGTAGTATGGAACACGGGACAGCAACCTACGAGCAGTACTTC. Drawing the rest from reference TRBV19 and TRBJ2-7, the complete variable domain is DGGITQSPKYLFRKEGQNVTLSCEQNLNHDAMYWYRQDPGQGLRLIYYSQIVNDFQKGDIAEGYSVSREKKESFPLTVTSAQKNPTAFYLCASSMEHGTATYEQYFGPGTRLTVT.

J is TRBJ1-5 and V is TRBV20-1, with 11 nucleotides matching TRBD1. J gave up 8 bases and V 5 bases, and 17 bases lay outside the gene matches. Germline-derived CDR1 and CDR2 are DFQATT and SNEGSKA (reference sequence). The CDR3 is 17 amino acids. CDR3 sequence (DNA): TGCAGTGCTCCCGACTTTTGGACAGGGGGCCGCGGTGAGCCCCAGCATTTT. Protein product: CSAPDFWTGGRGEPQHF.